The 28 T cell receptor beta chains below were found in one sample sequenced in a study of blood T cells in healthy people across ages. A second PCR, run for about 6 to 11 cycles, used a sample-barcoded 5' primer plus a J-beta primer mix. From the 5' RACE reads, TCRdb called clonotypes with MiXCR, one entry per CDR3 protein. The sample comprises 1.5 million to 2 million distinct CDR3 sequences, around half of which are singletons, and 2.1% rests with the top ten. Sequences were obtained from blood. The receptor set was obtained from a woman in her 40s in good health.

CDR3 residues: CASYGTGAYEQFF. The CDR3, as DNA: TGCGCCAGCTACGGGACAGGGGCATATGAGCAGTTCTTC. This rearrangement joins TRBV5-1 to TRBJ2-1, with 10 bases that match TRBD1. The germline gives CDR1 SGHRS, CDR2 YFSETQ. V shed 7 bases and J 8 bases; nucleotides not matched to a gene: 6. This CDR3 comprises 13 residues. Based on the CDR3 plus reference TRBV5-1 and TRBJ2-1, the full variable domain is KAGVTQTPRYLIKTRGQQVTLSCSPISGHRSVSWYQQTPGQGLQFLFEYFSETQRNKGNFPGRFSGRQFSNSRSEMNVSTLELGDSALYLCASYGTGAYEQFFGPGTRLTVL.

This sequence joins TRBV4-2 and TRBJ1-2; possible D gene TRBD1, 5 bases. Germline-derived CDR1 and CDR2 are LGHNA and YNFKEQ. The CDR3 extends over 15 amino acids. V gave up 3 bases and J gave up 8 bases, with 19 bases separating them. Here the CDR3 reads CASSHQQGDLQGYTF. The CDR3 bases are TGTGCCAGCAGCCATCAGCAGGGAGATCTTCAAGGCTACACCTTC.

This clonotype is a singleton in its sample. The chain employs TRBV18 and TRBJ2-1; 10 positions agree with TRBD2. The V and J ends lost 3 bases and 5 bases, in that order; junction bases with no gene match: 7. The CDR3 runs to 16 residues. From germline, CDR1 is KGHSH and CDR2 LQKENI. DNA for the CDR3: TGTGCCAGCTCACCCGGGGCTAGCGGGGGAAACAATGAGCAGTTCTTC. Translating gives CASSPGASGGNNEQFF.

This sequence joins TRBV20-1 and TRBJ2-3; D unclear. V was shortened by 1 base and J by 4 bases, with 15 bases between the two germline ends. Germline CDR1 and CDR2: DFQATT and SNEGSKA (reference sequence). CDR3 length: 15 residues. The CDR3 DNA is TGCAGTGCTAGAGTTGCCGCGAAAGATCCAGATACGCAGTATTTT. It encodes CSARVAAKDPDTQYF.

The chain recombines TRBV6-5 with TRBJ2-7, with 11 nucleotides matching TRBD1. The junction had 11 bases not matched to a gene; V was cut back by 5 bases and J by 5 bases. Germline V gene data show CDR1 as MNHEY and CDR2 as SVGAGI. CDR3 length: 16 amino acids. For the CDR3, the DNA is TGTGCCAGCAGTCCGGACAGGGGGCCGGGGATTGACGAGCAGTACTTC. It is translated as CASSPDRGPGIDEQYF.

This clonotype was counted between two and nine times. The rearrangement joins TRBV28 to TRBJ2-7; TRBD2 is a possible D gene (5 bases). The germline gives CDR1 MDHEN, CDR2 SYDVKM. This CDR3 region has 13 residues. The V and J ends lost 3 bases and 10 bases respectively, with 16 bases between them. This chain's CDR3 is CASSFEGFSVQYF. The DNA for the CDR3 is TGTGCCAGCAGTTTTGAGGGTTTCTCGGTTCAGTACTTC.

This clonotype was counted a few times. V and J are TRBV4-1 and TRBJ2-5; D is uncertain. Germline CDR1 is MGHRA and CDR2 is YSYEKL. V gave up 2 bases and J gave up 5 bases, with 12 bases separating them. This CDR3 comprises 14 residues. In DNA form, the CDR3 reads TGCGCCAGCAGCCAACAGCTAGGGCTGGAGACCCAGTACTTC. This codes for CASSQQLGLETQYF.

The chain carries TRBV5-1 and TRBJ2-6, with 13 bases fitting TRBD2. Looked up from germline, CDR1 is SGHRS and CDR2 is YFSETQ. V was pared by 6 bases and J by 4 bases, with 10 bases of the junction left unmatched. The CDR3 is 18 amino acids. The CDR3 region is CASTGLAGPLRGANVLTF. The DNA of the CDR3 is TGCGCCAGCACGGGACTAGCGGGACCTCTAAGGGGGGCCAACGTCCTGACTTTC.

This clonotype was seen only a few times. The rearrangement joins TRBV5-1 to TRBJ1-1, with D maybe TRBD1 (6 bases). CDR1 and CDR2 from the germline V gene are SGHRS and YFSETQ. The CDR3 covers 14 residues. Trimming took off 4 bases at V and 1 base at J, with 11 bases between the two ends. CDR3 sequence: CASSIKQGNTEAFF. The CDR3 DNA reads TGCGCCAGCAGCATAAAACAGGGGAACACTGAAGCTTTCTTT.

The chain has TRBV5-1 and TRBJ2-2; 11 nucleotides match TRBD2. V was clipped by 0 bases and J by 6 bases; unmatched bases: 4. The CDR3 spans 16 residues. Per germline, CDR1 SGHRS and CDR2 YFSETQ. Here the CDR3 DNA reads TGCGCCAGCAGCTTGGCGGGACTAGCGGTTCCCGGGGAGCTGTTTTTT. Translating it yields CASSLAGLAVPGELFF. Drawing the rest from reference TRBV5-1 and TRBJ2-2, the complete variable domain is KAGVTQTPRYLIKTRGQQVTLSCSPISGHRSVSWYQQTPGQGLQFLFEYFSETQRNKGNFPGRFSGRQFSNSRSEMNVSTLELGDSALYLCASSLAGLAVPGELFFGEGSRLTVL.

The V and J genes are TRBV29-1 and TRBJ1-5; D is undetermined. Germline CDR1 SQVTM, CDR2 ANQGSEA. CDR3 length: 14 amino acids. Trimming removed 4 bases at V and 1 base at J, with 11 bases between. In DNA, the CDR3 is TGCAGCGTTGCGTCAGAAGCAAGCAATCAGCCCCAGCATTTT. Protein sequence: CSVASEASNQPQHF. Supplemented by reference TRBV29-1 and TRBJ1-5, the full variable domain reads SAVISQKPSRDICQRGTSLTIQCQVDSQVTMMFWYRQQPGQSLTLIATANQGSEATYESGFVIDKFPISRPNLTFSTLTVSNMSPEDSSIYLCSVASEASNQPQHFGDGTRLSIL.

This clonotype was detected a few times. V is TRBV3-1 and J is TRBJ1-2; D is uncertain. The V end lost 1 base, the J end lost 4 bases, and 13 bases lay between the germline ends. Looked up from germline, CDR1 is LGHDT and CDR2 is YNNKEL (reference sequence). The CDR3 runs to 15 residues. The CDR3 DNA is TGTGCCAGCAGCCAAGGACAACGAGGCGCCTATGGCTACACCTTC. Amino acids: CASSQGQRGAYGYTF.

J is TRBJ1-1 and V is TRBV20-1, with 8 bases fitting TRBD1. CDR3 length: 15 residues. With V trimmed by 8 bases and J by 5 bases, 16 bases remained unmatched. Germline CDR1 reads DFQATT; CDR2 reads SNEGSKA (reference sequence). The CDR3 reads CSLLVGDRINTEAFF. CDR3 sequence (DNA): TGCAGTCTGCTGGTAGGGGACAGGATAAATACTGAAGCTTTCTTT.

The sample holds a few counts of this clonotype. This chain joins TRBV29-1 and TRBJ1-4; D gene unclear. The germline gives CDR1 SQVTM, CDR2 ANQGSEA. Trimming took 1 base from V and 2 from J, leaving 5 bases between them. This CDR3 region has 13 residues. For the CDR3, the DNA is TGCAGCGTTGAAGGGGTCACTAATGAAAAACTGTTTTTT. This gives the protein CSVEGVTNEKLFF.

The genes are TRBV4-2 and TRBJ2-3, with TRBD2 identical over 10 bases. The ends lost 4 bases at V and 1 base at J; junction bases unmatched: 8. CDR1 is LGHNA and CDR2 is YNFKEQ in the germline V gene. This CDR3 spans 17 amino acids. Written as DNA, the CDR3 is TGTGCCAGCAGCCGAGGGGTCGGGACTAGCGGCACAGATACGCAGTATTTT. This codes for CASSRGVGTSGTDTQYF.

This chain links TRBV25-1 with TRBJ2-3, with 8 positions matching TRBD2. In germline, CDR1 is MGHDK, CDR2 SYGVNS. This CDR3 is built from 13 residues. Unmatched junction bases numbered 2, after V lost 4 bases and J lost 5 bases. The CDR3 nucleotides are TGTGCCAGCAGTGGGCGGGGGGTAGATACGCAGTATTTT. It specifies CASSGRGVDTQYF.

Only a few counts were recorded for this clonotype. The chain uses TRBV7-9 and TRBJ2-7, with D unresolved. The CDR3 has 14 amino acids. Germline CDR1 is SEHNR and CDR2 is FQNEAQ (reference sequence). V was pared by 4 bases and J by 4 bases, with 14 bases between. The CDR3 DNA sequence: TGTGCCAGCAGCTCCGGTCTGCAAACTTACGAGCAGTACTTC. Translation gives CASSSGLQTYEQYF.

This clonotype has more than one count but fewer than ten. V is TRBV5-1 and J is TRBJ2-1, with D tentatively TRBD1 or TRBD2 (5 bases each). CDR1 and CDR2 (germline): SGHRS, YFSETQ. This CDR3 contains 17 residues. Trimming took 7 bases from V and 2 from J, leaving 22 bases between them. CDR3 DNA: TGCGCCAGCCCCTTTTCTACCGAGAGGGGTACCTACAATGAGCAGTTCTTC. It yields the protein CASPFSTERGTYNEQFF.

The chain couples TRBV25-1 to TRBJ2-1, with 7 bases fitting TRBD1. The CDR3 has 15 residues. Germline V CDR1 and CDR2: MGHDK, SYGVNS. Trimming at V came to 6 bases and at J to 4 bases, leaving 9 bases not matched to a gene. CDR3 region: CASSDRDSNYNEQFF. The CDR3 bases are TGTGCCAGCAGCGACCGGGACAGTAATTACAATGAGCAGTTCTTC.

This chain links TRBV4-3 with TRBJ2-3; D might be TRBD1 or TRBD2, each matching 5 bases. The germline V and J ends were trimmed by 3 bases and 6 bases, with 10 bases remaining between them. The CDR3 totals 13 residues. The germline CDR1 and CDR2 sequences are LGHNA and YSLEER. CDR3 DNA: TGCGCCAGCAGCCACTCAGAGGGGGATACGCAGTATTTT. Translation: CASSHSEGDTQYF.

This chain connects TRBV6-2 or TRBV6-3 to TRBJ2-4; a possible D gene is TRBD2 (6 bases). Germline-derived CDR1 and CDR2 are MNHEY and SVGEGT. V gave up 2 bases and J gave up 13 bases, with 15 bases separating them. The CDR3 runs 13 residues. The CDR3 nucleotides are TGTGCCAGCAGTTACGTCCAGGGCGGGGAGCAGTACTTC. This codes for CASSYVQGGEQYF.

This clonotype has a handful of counts. The chain employs TRBV20-1 and TRBJ1-4; unclear D gene. CDR1 is DFQATT and CDR2 is SNEGSKA in the germline V gene (reference sequence). The CDR3 loop spans 13 amino acids. V was shortened by 1 base and J by 5 bases, with 8 bases between the two germline ends. This CDR3 is CSARVSLNEKLFF. DNA for the CDR3: TGCAGTGCTAGAGTCAGTTTAAATGAAAAACTGTTTTTT.

In its sample, this clonotype was seen a few times. V is TRBV27 and J is TRBJ2-7; 10 nucleotides align to TRBD1. CDR1 is MNHEY and CDR2 is SMNVEV in the germline V gene (reference sequence). Trimming at V came to 4 bases and at J to 6 bases, leaving 12 bases not matched to a gene. The CDR3 is 16 amino acids. For the CDR3, the DNA is TGTGCCAGCAGTTCCAGAACGATCGGACAGGGGGGCGAGCAGTACTTC. Translation: CASSSRTIGQGGEQYF.

The chain carries TRBV27 and TRBJ1-4; weak D call: TRBD1 (5 bases). CDR1 MNHEY and CDR2 SMNVEV come from the germline V gene (reference sequence). The CDR3 consists of 14 residues. The V end lost 7 bases, the J end lost 5 bases, and 14 bases lay between the germline ends. In DNA, the CDR3 is TGTGCCAGCAAGTGGAGTAAGGGGAATGAAAAACTGTTTTTT. Amino acids: CASKWSKGNEKLFF.

The chain combines TRBV27 with TRBJ1-2; D may be TRBD1 (5 bases). The CDR3 is 16 residues long. CDR1 and CDR2 from the germline V gene are MNHEY and SMNVEV (reference sequence). V gave up 6 bases and J gave up 1 base, with 18 bases separating them. The CDR3 is CASRPTGTLFNYGYTF. CDR3 nucleotides: TGTGCCAGCAGACCTACTGGGACGCTTTTTAACTATGGCTACACCTTC.

This chain connects TRBV28 to TRBJ1-4; 8 positions match TRBD1. Germline values: CDR1 MDHEN, CDR2 SYDVKM. The trim removed 7 bases at V and 2 bases at J, leaving 3 bases unmatched. The length of the CDR3 is 14 residues. The CDR3 is CASTRGLTNEKLFF. The CDR3 bases are TGTGCCAGCACCAGGGGGCTCACTAATGAAAAACTGTTTTTT.

The chain carries TRBV19 and TRBJ2-5; D gene unclear. Trimming removed 8 bases at V and 1 base at J, with 17 bases between. CDR1 is LNHDA, CDR2 SQIVND, per germline (reference sequence). The CDR3 is 15 residues long. Written as DNA, the CDR3 is TGTGCCAGTGGTAAGTGGGATACAGCCCAAGAGACCCAGTACTTC. Its protein product is CASGKWDTAQETQYF.

This chain joins TRBV2 and TRBJ2-7, with 8 bases lining up with TRBD2. J gave up 2 bases and V 6 bases, and 12 bases lay outside the gene matches. CDR3 length: 16 residues. CDR1 SNHLY and CDR2 FYNNEI come from the germline V gene. CDR3: CASRYHRGGRTYEQYF. CDR3 bases: TGTGCCAGCAGGTACCACCGGGGGGGTCGAACCTACGAGCAGTACTTC.